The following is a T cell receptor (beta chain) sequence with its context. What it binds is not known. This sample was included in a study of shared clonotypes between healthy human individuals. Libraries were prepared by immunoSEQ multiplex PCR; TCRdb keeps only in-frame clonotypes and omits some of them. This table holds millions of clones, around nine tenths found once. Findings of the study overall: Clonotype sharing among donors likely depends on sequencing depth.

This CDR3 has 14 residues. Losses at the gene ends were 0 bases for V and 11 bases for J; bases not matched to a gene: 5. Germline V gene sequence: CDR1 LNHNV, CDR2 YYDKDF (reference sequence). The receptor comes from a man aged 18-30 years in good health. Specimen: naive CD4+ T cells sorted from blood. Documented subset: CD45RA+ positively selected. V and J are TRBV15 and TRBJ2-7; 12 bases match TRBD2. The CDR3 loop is CATSRDLAGGWEYF. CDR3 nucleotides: TGTGCCACCAGCAGAGATCTAGCGGGAGGGTGGGAGTACTTC.